The rows below give T cell receptor beta chains drawn from one sample of a study of technical replicates of blood from a handful of donors. Libraries were prepared by immunoSEQ multiplex PCR; TCRdb keeps only in-frame clonotypes and omits some of them. This sample yields 95,000 or so clones, of which roughly 95% are seen a single time; 0.3% to 0.35% belongs to the top ten. The sequencing sample was made of T cells isolated from PBMCs. The receptors originated from a human donor in good health. Each CDR3 is given with its conserved first and last residue. D genes are given only for firm matches. Size is omitted from some rows. Given values are once, few, many or a class for expanded clones.

size | J | V | D | DNA | CDR3
once | TRBJ1-2 | TRBV19 | - | TGTGCCAGTAACCCGGGTTACAAGGGAGGAGGACACTATGGCTACACCTTC | CASNPGYKGGGHYGYTF
- | TRBJ2-6 | TRBV5-4 | TRBD1 | TGTGCCAGCAGACGGAACCGGGACAGGGGGTACGGGGCCAACGTCCTGACTTTC | CASRRNRDRGYGANVLTF
- | TRBJ2-2 | TRBV14 | TRBD1 | TGTGCCAGCAGCCTTACAGGGGGCGGGGAGCTGTTTTTT | CASSLTGGGELFF
- | TRBJ1-5 | TRBV28 | TRBD1 | TGTGCCAGCAGTTTAGGCCGGGACAGAAGTCAGCCCCAGCATTTT | CASSLGRDRSQPQHF
- | TRBJ2-3 | TRBV7-2 | TRBD2 | TGTGCCAGCAGCCTCTTGGCGGGAGGTAACACAGATACGCAGTATTTT | CASSLLAGGNTDTQYF
- | TRBJ2-3 | TRBV28 | TRBD2 | TGTGCCAGCAGTTTACGGACTAGCGGGAGGGGCGCAGATACGCAGTATTTT | CASSLRTSGRGADTQYF
once | TRBJ2-1 | TRBV19 | TRBD1 | TGTGCCAGTAGTGAACCGGGACAGGGCTTCAATGAGCAGTTCTTC | CASSEPGQGFNEQFF
- | TRBJ2-1 | TRBV9 | TRBD2 | TGTGCCAGCAGCGTAGATTTAGGGCTAGCGGGAGATTTTGTGTTCTTC | CASSVDLGLAGDFVFF
- | TRBJ2-3 | TRBV30 | TRBD2 | TGTGCCTGGATGGGGACTAGAGAAACAGATACGCAGTATTTT | CAWMGTRETDTQYF
once | TRBJ1-1 | TRBV11-2 | - | TGTGCCAGCAGCTCCCGAGGGGGGAACACTGAAGCTTTCTTT | CASSSRGGNTEAFF
- | TRBJ1-4 | TRBV30 | TRBD1 | TGTGCCTGGAGAGGACAGGCCGTCGAAAAACTGTTTTTT | CAWRGQAVEKLFF
- | TRBJ2-3 | TRBV28 | - | TGTGCCAGCAGTCCTTACACAGATACGCAGTATTTT | CASSPYTDTQYF
- | TRBJ1-5 | TRBV27 | TRBD1 | TGTGCCACCGAAGACAGGGACAATCAGCCCCAGCATTTT | CATEDRDNQPQHF
- | TRBJ2-3 | TRBV6-1 | TRBD2 | TGTGCCAGCCTGCTAGCGGGAGTATTGGGTACGCAGTATTTT | CASLLAGVLGTQYF
- | TRBJ2-2 | TRBV10-3 | TRBD1 | TGTGCCATCAGTGGATACCAACCGGGACAGGGCGTGACGGGGGAGCTGTTTTTT | CAISGYQPGQGVTGELFF
- | TRBJ1-5 | TRBV7-9 | - | TGTGCCAGCAGCTTAGCTCCCGATCAGCCCCAGCATTTT | CASSLAPDQPQHF
- | TRBJ1-1 | TRBV6-1 | - | TGTGCCACCTACCGACAGACACTAATGAACACTGAAGCTTTCTTT | CATYRQTLMNTEAFF
- | TRBJ1-5 | TRBV28 | - | TGTGCCAGCCGCATAGGGAGAGTTAATAGCAATCAGCCCCAGCATTTT | CASRIGRVNSNQPQHF
- | TRBJ2-7 | TRBV14 | - | TGTGCCAGCAGTCCTTACTCCTACGAGCAGTACTTC | CASSPYSYEQYF
once | TRBJ2-7 | TRBV28 | TRBD1 | TGTGCCAGCAGTCCACACCCATGGACAGGGACCTACGAGCAGTACTTC | CASSPHPWTGTYEQYF
- | TRBJ2-7 | TRBV28 | TRBD2 | TGTGCCAGCAGTTTAGAAAGGCTAGCGGGAGCCGACGAGCAGTACTTC | CASSLERLAGADEQYF
- | TRBJ1-1 | TRBV30 | TRBD1 | TGTGCCTGTCACCAGGGGGCTTGGGCTTTCTTT | CACHQGAWAFF
- | TRBJ2-5 | TRBV11-3 | - | TGTGCCAGCAGCTCACTAGCTCTGGAGACCCAGTACTTC | CASSSLALETQYF
few | TRBJ1-1 | TRBV20-1 | - | TGCAGTGCTAGATCCCCCCGTGAAGCTTTCTTT | CSARSPREAFF
- | TRBJ1-1 | TRBV28 | - | TGTGCCAGCAGTTTAGGGGTCGGGGACACTGAAGCTTTCTTT | CASSLGVGDTEAFF
few | TRBJ2-4 | TRBV28 | - | TGTGCCAGCAGTTTTAACATGGGGCACATTCAGTACTTC | CASSFNMGHIQYF
- | TRBJ2-1 | TRBV15 | TRBD1 | TGTGCCACCAGCAGTCTCCTAGAGACGGAACAGGGGTACAATGAGCAGTTCTTC | CATSSLLETEQGYNEQFF
once | TRBJ2-5 | TRBV7-3 | TRBD1 | TGTGCCAGCAGCTGGACAGGGCAAGAGACCCAGTACTTC | CASSWTGQETQYF